The subject of this entry is one T cell receptor beta chain. The antigen remains unidentified. Sequenced material consisted of expressed TCRB transcripts (all of the isolated RNA was reverse transcribed). The table came from immunoSEQ multiplex PCR; TCRdb's copy has only in-frame clones and leaves some out. The sample includes about 160,000 clones, roughly 9% of them seen just once. Via CD45RO/CCR7/CD25/CD127/CD95/CD27, cells of the CD4+ naive, central memory, regulatory and stem cell-like memory subsets were sorted. Germline loops: CDR1 KGHSH, CDR2 LQKENI. Losses at the gene ends were 2 bases for V and 1 base for J; bases not matched to a gene: 3. The CDR3 totals 15 residues. The sample is drawn from a study of beta chain features in type 1 diabetes. On the study more broadly: There was similarity between patients and healthy donors in age, gender and cell yields.

Study-wide findings and caveats: Cells with high TCR expression could be over-represented by cDNA sequencing. Shorter TCRB CDR3s, moderately but significantly so, marked every one of the four CD4+ subsets in Type 1 diabetes patients. Patients' naive, central memory and Treg TCRB repertoires seemed closer to one another than those of healthy donors.

The sequence came from a woman aged 30 to 39 with type 1 diabetes. The gene calls are TRBV18 and TRBJ1-1, with TRBD1 identical over 8 bases. Sequenced: central memory CD4+ T cells from blood. The CDR3, as DNA: TGTGCCAGCTCACCAGCGACAGGGGCGAACACTGAAGCTTTCTTT. It translates to CASSPATGANTEAFF. The variable domain in full, completed from reference TRBV18 and TRBJ1-1, reads NAGVMQNPRHLVRRRGQEARLRCSPMKGHSHVYWYRQLPEEGLKFMVYLQKENIIDESGMPKERFSAEFPKEGPSILRIQQVVRGDSAAYFCASSPATGANTEAFFGQGTRLTVV.